The rows below give T cell receptor beta chains drawn from one sample of a study of T cells in narcolepsy. The protocol was immunoSEQ multiplex PCR, while the TCRdb copy is restricted to in-frame clones and leaves out a portion. The data show around 25,000 clones, roughly 80% seen once. Sequenced material: CD45RA- memory CD4+ T cells from PBMCs. These TCRs come from a human donor with narcolepsy. Each CDR3 is given with its conserved first and last residue. The D gene is left open where the match is weak. The size field is filled for only some rows; it gives once, few, many or a size class.

abundance: .; d_gene: .; j_gene: TRBJ2-1; v_gene: TRBV7-2; CDR3nt: TGTGCCAGCAGCCTTATATACAATGAGCAGTTCTTC; CDR3aa: CASSLIYNEQFF
abundance: .; d_gene: .; j_gene: TRBJ1-6; v_gene: TRBV4-3; CDR3nt: TGCGCCAGCAGCCAACATGGGGACGGGTCACCCCTCCACTTT; CDR3aa: CASSQHGDGSPLHF
abundance: few; d_gene: TRBD1; j_gene: TRBJ1-5; v_gene: TRBV30; CDR3nt: TGTGCCTGGGGACAGGGCGGAGTCCAGCCCCAGCATTTT; CDR3aa: CAWGQGGVQPQHF
abundance: few; d_gene: TRBD2; j_gene: TRBJ2-3; v_gene: TRBV5-1; CDR3nt: TGCGCCAGCAGCTTGGGGTTAGCGGGGGGGCGGGATACGCAGTATTTT; CDR3aa: CASSLGLAGGRDTQYF
abundance: few; d_gene: .; j_gene: TRBJ1-6; v_gene: TRBV14; CDR3nt: TGTGCCAGCAGCCTGAACCGGGGGTTTTTGAATTCACCCCTCCACTTT; CDR3aa: CASSLNRGFLNSPLHF
abundance: .; d_gene: .; j_gene: TRBJ2-1; v_gene: TRBV19; CDR3nt: TGTGCCAGTAGTTTTGGGGGGGACACCATATACAATGAGCAGTTCTTC; CDR3aa: CASSFGGDTIYNEQFF
abundance: .; d_gene: .; j_gene: TRBJ2-4; v_gene: TRBV6-5; CDR3nt: TGTGCCAGCAGTACAGGACAGAAAAACATTCAGTACTTC; CDR3aa: CASSTGQKNIQYF
abundance: .; d_gene: .; j_gene: TRBJ1-6; v_gene: TRBV5-8; CDR3nt: TGTGCCAGCAGCCTGATTTCCTACGGACGTTCCACCAATTCACCCCTCCACTTT; CDR3aa: CASSLISYGRSTNSPLHF
abundance: few; d_gene: .; j_gene: TRBJ2-1; v_gene: TRBV6-5; CDR3nt: TGTGCCAGCAGTTCTGACGCCTACAGCTACAATGAGCAGTTCTTC; CDR3aa: CASSSDAYSYNEQFF
abundance: .; d_gene: .; j_gene: TRBJ2-7; v_gene: TRBV11-1; CDR3nt: TGTGCCAGCAGCCCCCAACCGAGGGAGGAGCAGTACTTC; CDR3aa: CASSPQPREEQYF
abundance: .; d_gene: TRBD1; j_gene: TRBJ2-7; v_gene: TRBV19; CDR3nt: TGTGCCAGTAGTAGGGAAGACAGGGGACGGGACGAGCAGTACTTC; CDR3aa: CASSREDRGRDEQYF
abundance: .; d_gene: TRBD1; j_gene: TRBJ1-1; v_gene: TRBV6-1; CDR3nt: TGTGCCAGCACCGGGGGACAGGAGACCCCTAAAGCTTTCTTT; CDR3aa: CASTGGQETPKAFF
abundance: .; d_gene: TRBD2; j_gene: TRBJ2-2; v_gene: TRBV6-5; CDR3nt: TGTGCCAGCATCCCTAGCGGGGGAATCGGGGGGGAGCTGTTTTTT; CDR3aa: CASIPSGGIGGELFF
abundance: .; d_gene: .; j_gene: TRBJ1-1; v_gene: TRBV6-4; CDR3nt: TGTGCCAGCAGTGTAGAAGGGGGAACTGAAGCTTTCTTT; CDR3aa: CASSVEGGTEAFF
abundance: .; d_gene: .; j_gene: TRBJ2-1; v_gene: TRBV20-1; CDR3nt: TGCAGTGCTAGAGGGGACAATGAGCAGTTCTTC; CDR3aa: CSARGDNEQFF
abundance: .; d_gene: .; j_gene: TRBJ2-1; v_gene: TRBV6-5; CDR3nt: TGTGCCAGCAGCCTCCCGGGAGTTGAGCAGTTCTTC; CDR3aa: CASSLPGVEQFF
abundance: .; d_gene: TRBD1; j_gene: TRBJ2-2; v_gene: TRBV11-3; CDR3nt: TGTGCCAGCAGAGCCGGGACAGGGCCCGGGGAGCTGTTTTTT; CDR3aa: CASRAGTGPGELFF
abundance: .; d_gene: TRBD1; j_gene: TRBJ2-7; v_gene: TRBV29-1; CDR3nt: TGCAGCGTCGCCGGGACAGGTAGCTCCTACGAGCAGTACTTC; CDR3aa: CSVAGTGSSYEQYF
abundance: .; d_gene: .; j_gene: TRBJ1-2; v_gene: TRBV5-4; CDR3nt: TGTGCCAGCAGCTTGGCCTCGGGTTCCCTAGGCTATGGCTACACCTTC; CDR3aa: CASSLASGSLGYGYTF
abundance: .; d_gene: .; j_gene: TRBJ1-5; v_gene: TRBV10-1; CDR3nt: TGCGCCAGCAGTGAAGGTCGTCAGCCCCAGCATTTT; CDR3aa: CASSEGRQPQHF
abundance: .; d_gene: TRBD1; j_gene: TRBJ1-2; v_gene: TRBV19; CDR3nt: TGTGCCAGTAGTCCTAATCCTTCACCGGGACAGAGACTTTACCACTATGGCTACACCTTC; CDR3aa: CASSPNPSPGQRLYHYGYTF
abundance: once; d_gene: .; j_gene: TRBJ2-3; v_gene: TRBV4-1; CDR3nt: TGCGCCAGCAGCCAAGATGGTGCAGGGAGCACAGATACGCAGTATTTT; CDR3aa: CASSQDGAGSTDTQYF
abundance: .; d_gene: TRBD2; j_gene: TRBJ2-5; v_gene: TRBV6-5; CDR3nt: TGTGCCAGCAGTTATAGCGGGGGCACCCAAGAGACCCAGTACTTC; CDR3aa: CASSYSGGTQETQYF
abundance: .; d_gene: .; j_gene: TRBJ1-2; v_gene: TRBV19; CDR3nt: TGTGCCAGTAGTATATCTGGGGCCACTCTGGGGCATGGCTACACCTTC; CDR3aa: CASSISGATLGHGYTF
abundance: .; d_gene: .; j_gene: TRBJ1-4; v_gene: TRBV4-2; CDR3nt: TGTGCCAGCTCAGAAGGGCAGAGTAATGAAAAACTGTTTTTT; CDR3aa: CASSEGQSNEKLFF
abundance: once; d_gene: .; j_gene: TRBJ1-2; v_gene: TRBV7-2; CDR3nt: TGTGCCAGCAGCTTTGGGGAAGGCTATGGCTACACCTTC; CDR3aa: CASSFGEGYGYTF
abundance: .; d_gene: .; j_gene: TRBJ1-1; v_gene: TRBV5-1; CDR3nt: TGCGCCAGCAGCTTGGTAATGGGCTTAAACACTGAAGCTTTCTTT; CDR3aa: CASSLVMGLNTEAFF
abundance: .; d_gene: .; j_gene: TRBJ2-5; v_gene: TRBV25-1; CDR3nt: TGTGCCAGCAGTTCAGCTCCAGGGGGAGGATCGCAAGAGACCCAGTACTTC; CDR3aa: CASSSAPGGGSQETQYF
abundance: few; d_gene: .; j_gene: TRBJ2-1; v_gene: TRBV19; CDR3nt: TGTGCCAGTAGTTCGGACTTCAGCTCCTACAATGAGCAGTTCTTC; CDR3aa: CASSSDFSSYNEQFF
abundance: once; d_gene: .; j_gene: TRBJ1-2; v_gene: TRBV5-6; CDR3nt: TGTGCCAGCAGGAAGCTATGGGGCGTCTATGGCTACACCTTC; CDR3aa: CASRKLWGVYGYTF
abundance: .; d_gene: TRBD2; j_gene: TRBJ2-1; v_gene: TRBV6-5; CDR3nt: TGTGCCAGCAGTTACGGGCTAGCGGGCCCGGGGAATGAGCAGTTCTTC; CDR3aa: CASSYGLAGPGNEQFF
abundance: few; d_gene: TRBD1; j_gene: TRBJ1-1; v_gene: TRBV7-6; CDR3nt: TGTGCCAGCAGCTTAGTACGGCAGGGGGGGGCGATGAACACTGAAGCTTTCTTT; CDR3aa: CASSLVRQGGAMNTEAFF
abundance: few; d_gene: .; j_gene: TRBJ2-5; v_gene: TRBV9; CDR3nt: TGTGCCAGCAGCCCAGCGTTAGCGGTAGAGACCCAGTACTTC; CDR3aa: CASSPALAVETQYF
abundance: .; d_gene: .; j_gene: TRBJ2-3; v_gene: TRBV10-1; CDR3nt: TGCGCCAGCAGTGACCCTAGCACAGATACGCAGTATTTT; CDR3aa: CASSDPSTDTQYF
abundance: .; d_gene: .; j_gene: TRBJ1-2; v_gene: TRBV5-8; CDR3nt: TGTGCCAGCAGCTTGCCGCACGAAAAGAGTGGCTACACCTTC; CDR3aa: CASSLPHEKSGYTF
abundance: .; d_gene: .; j_gene: TRBJ2-4; v_gene: TRBV29-1; CDR3nt: TGCAGCGTCCTGGACCCGGCCGGCATTCAGTACTTC; CDR3aa: CSVLDPAGIQYF
abundance: .; d_gene: .; j_gene: TRBJ1-4; v_gene: TRBV7-9; CDR3nt: TGTGCCAGCAGCCACGGGGCAGGAGGAGGAAAACTGTTTTTT; CDR3aa: CASSHGAGGGKLFF
abundance: .; d_gene: TRBD2; j_gene: TRBJ2-3; v_gene: TRBV7-6; CDR3nt: TGTGCCAGCAGCTTGACTAGCGGGAGCCCAGATACGCAGTATTTT; CDR3aa: CASSLTSGSPDTQYF
abundance: .; d_gene: .; j_gene: TRBJ1-2; v_gene: TRBV11-2; CDR3nt: TGTGCCAGCAGCCGTGATAGATTAGCCAGCTATGGCTACACCTTC; CDR3aa: CASSRDRLASYGYTF
abundance: .; d_gene: TRBD2; j_gene: TRBJ2-4; v_gene: TRBV14; CDR3nt: TGTGCCAGCAGCCAAGGTAGAACTAGCGGGAGATCTGCCAAAAACATTCAGTACTTC; CDR3aa: CASSQGRTSGRSAKNIQYF
abundance: .; d_gene: .; j_gene: TRBJ2-7; v_gene: TRBV9; CDR3nt: TGTGCCAGCAGCGGAGGCGGCGGAGCCTACGAGCAGTACTTC; CDR3aa: CASSGGGGAYEQYF
abundance: .; d_gene: .; j_gene: TRBJ1-1; v_gene: TRBV25-1; CDR3nt: TGTGCCAGCAGTGAATCATCGCCCACTGAAGCTTTCTTT; CDR3aa: CASSESSPTEAFF
abundance: .; d_gene: TRBD1; j_gene: TRBJ1-1; v_gene: TRBV28; CDR3nt: TGTGCCAGCAGTTTCACAGGACAGGTTAACACTGAAGCTTTCTTT; CDR3aa: CASSFTGQVNTEAFF
abundance: .; d_gene: .; j_gene: TRBJ1-3; v_gene: TRBV7-2; CDR3nt: TGTGCCAGCAGCTCTGGGGGAAACACCATATATTTT; CDR3aa: CASSSGGNTIYF
abundance: .; d_gene: TRBD1; j_gene: TRBJ1-1; v_gene: TRBV27; CDR3nt: TGTGCCAGCAGTAACTCGGGACAGCCTGAAGCTTTCTTT; CDR3aa: CASSNSGQPEAFF
abundance: few; d_gene: .; j_gene: TRBJ1-4; v_gene: TRBV5-6; CDR3nt: TGTGCCAGCAGCTTGGAGGGGGTCGAAGAAAAACTGTTTTTT; CDR3aa: CASSLEGVEEKLFF
abundance: .; d_gene: .; j_gene: TRBJ1-5; v_gene: TRBV6-1; CDR3nt: TGTGCCAGCAGTGGGGCGCCGCGGCGGAATCAGCCCCAGCATTTT; CDR3aa: CASSGAPRRNQPQHF
abundance: .; d_gene: .; j_gene: TRBJ2-1; v_gene: TRBV5-1; CDR3nt: TGCGCCAGCAGCTCCCAGGGCAATGAGCAGTTCTTC; CDR3aa: CASSSQGNEQFF
abundance: .; d_gene: .; j_gene: TRBJ2-2; v_gene: TRBV7-8; CDR3nt: TGTGCCAGCAGCTTAGTTGGTAGCAACACCGGGGAGCTGTTTTTT; CDR3aa: CASSLVGSNTGELFF
abundance: .; d_gene: .; j_gene: TRBJ1-2; v_gene: TRBV29-1; CDR3nt: TGCAGCGTGTCGGGAGGGTTTTATGGCTACACCTTC; CDR3aa: CSVSGGFYGYTF
abundance: .; d_gene: TRBD1; j_gene: TRBJ1-2; v_gene: TRBV27; CDR3nt: TGTGCCAGCAGTTCGGGACAGGGGGATTACTATGGCTACACCTTC; CDR3aa: CASSSGQGDYYGYTF
abundance: few; d_gene: TRBD1; j_gene: TRBJ1-2; v_gene: TRBV6-9; CDR3nt: TGTGCCAGCAGCCCGGGACAGACATATGGCTACACCTTC; CDR3aa: CASSPGQTYGYTF
abundance: .; d_gene: .; j_gene: TRBJ1-5; v_gene: TRBV28; CDR3nt: TGTGCCAGCAGTATATTAAAGACCGGAAGCAATCAGCCCCAGCATTTT; CDR3aa: CASSILKTGSNQPQHF
abundance: .; d_gene: .; j_gene: TRBJ1-1; v_gene: TRBV30; CDR3nt: TGTGCCCGCACTTGGGGCCGGGACACTGAAGCTTTCTTT; CDR3aa: CARTWGRDTEAFF
abundance: .; d_gene: .; j_gene: TRBJ2-5; v_gene: TRBV28; CDR3nt: TGTGCCAGCAGTTTAGGTTACAGAAAAGAGACCCAGTACTTC; CDR3aa: CASSLGYRKETQYF
abundance: .; d_gene: TRBD2; j_gene: TRBJ2-1; v_gene: TRBV14; CDR3nt: TGTGCCAGCAGCCATATCCCGGGACTAGCGGGAAAGGGCTCCTACAATGAGCAGTTCTTC; CDR3aa: CASSHIPGLAGKGSYNEQFF
abundance: .; d_gene: .; j_gene: TRBJ2-5; v_gene: TRBV6-6; CDR3nt: TGTGCCAGCAGTTATCGAGGGGCAGAGACCCAGTACTTC; CDR3aa: CASSYRGAETQYF
abundance: .; d_gene: TRBD1; j_gene: TRBJ2-7; v_gene: TRBV5-1; CDR3nt: TGCGCCAGCAGCTTGGCGGGACAGTTGACCGAGCAGTACTTC; CDR3aa: CASSLAGQLTEQYF
abundance: .; d_gene: .; j_gene: TRBJ2-5; v_gene: TRBV5-1; CDR3nt: TGCGCCAGCAGCCCCGGGGCTAAGGAGACCCAGTACTTC; CDR3aa: CASSPGAKETQYF